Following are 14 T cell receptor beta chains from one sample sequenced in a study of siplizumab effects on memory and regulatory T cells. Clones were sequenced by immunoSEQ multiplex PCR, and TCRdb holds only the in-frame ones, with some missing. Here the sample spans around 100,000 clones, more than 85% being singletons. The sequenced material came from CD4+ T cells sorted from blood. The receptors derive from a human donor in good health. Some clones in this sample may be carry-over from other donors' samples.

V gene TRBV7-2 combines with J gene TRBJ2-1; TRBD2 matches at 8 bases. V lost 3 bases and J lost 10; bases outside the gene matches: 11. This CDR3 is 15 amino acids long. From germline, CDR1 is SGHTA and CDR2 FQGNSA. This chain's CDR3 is CASSFRREGGGEQFF. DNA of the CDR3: TGTGCCAGCAGCTTTAGACGGGAGGGAGGAGGGGAGCAGTTCTTC.

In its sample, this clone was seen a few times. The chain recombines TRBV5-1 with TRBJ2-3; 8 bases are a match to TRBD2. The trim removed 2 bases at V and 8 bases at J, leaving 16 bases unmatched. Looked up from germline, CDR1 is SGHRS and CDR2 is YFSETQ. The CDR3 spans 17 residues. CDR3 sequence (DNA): TGCGCCAGCAGCTTCAGCCAGGCGGGAGGCCCTGCGGCTACGCAGTATTTT. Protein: CASSFSQAGGPAATQYF.

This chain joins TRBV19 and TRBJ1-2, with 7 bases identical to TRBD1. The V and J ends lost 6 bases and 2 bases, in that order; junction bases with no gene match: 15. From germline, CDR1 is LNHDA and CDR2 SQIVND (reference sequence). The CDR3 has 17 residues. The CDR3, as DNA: TGTGCCAGTAGCCCAGGTGATTTATTACAGGGGAACTATGGCTACACCTTC. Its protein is CASSPGDLLQGNYGYTF.

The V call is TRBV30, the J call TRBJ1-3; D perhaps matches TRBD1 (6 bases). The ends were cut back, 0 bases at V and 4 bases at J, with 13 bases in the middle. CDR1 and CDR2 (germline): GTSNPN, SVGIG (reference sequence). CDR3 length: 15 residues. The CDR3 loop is CAWSVRGGRGNTIYF. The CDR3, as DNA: TGTGCCTGGAGTGTACGGGGGGGCAGGGGAAACACCATATATTTT.

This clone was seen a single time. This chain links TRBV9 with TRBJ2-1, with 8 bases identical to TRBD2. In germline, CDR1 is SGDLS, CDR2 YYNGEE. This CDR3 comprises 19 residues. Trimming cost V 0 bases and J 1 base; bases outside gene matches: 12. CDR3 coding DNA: TGTGCCAGCAGCGTAGGGGGGACTAGTCTTTTCGATTCCTACAATGAGCAGTTCTTC. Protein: CASSVGGTSLFDSYNEQFF.

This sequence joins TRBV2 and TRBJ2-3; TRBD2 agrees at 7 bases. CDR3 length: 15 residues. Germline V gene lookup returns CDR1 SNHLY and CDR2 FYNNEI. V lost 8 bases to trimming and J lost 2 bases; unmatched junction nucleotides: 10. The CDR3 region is CASCRMAGDTDTQYF. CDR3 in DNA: TGTGCCAGCTGTCGAATGGCGGGGGACACAGATACGCAGTATTTT.

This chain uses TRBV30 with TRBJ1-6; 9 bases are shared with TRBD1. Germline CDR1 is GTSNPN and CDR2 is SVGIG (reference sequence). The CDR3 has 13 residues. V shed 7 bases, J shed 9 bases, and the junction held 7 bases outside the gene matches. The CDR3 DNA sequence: TGTGCCTCGCAGACAGGGGGGAGTTCACCCCTCCACTTT. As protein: CASQTGGSSPLHF.

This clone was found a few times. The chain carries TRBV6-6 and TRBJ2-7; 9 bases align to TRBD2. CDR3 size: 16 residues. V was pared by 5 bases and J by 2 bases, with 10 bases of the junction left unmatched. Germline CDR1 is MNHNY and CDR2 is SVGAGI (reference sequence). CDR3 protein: CASSPWEAGGTYEQYF. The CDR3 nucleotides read TGTGCCAGCAGTCCCTGGGAGGCGGGAGGGACCTACGAGCAGTACTTC.

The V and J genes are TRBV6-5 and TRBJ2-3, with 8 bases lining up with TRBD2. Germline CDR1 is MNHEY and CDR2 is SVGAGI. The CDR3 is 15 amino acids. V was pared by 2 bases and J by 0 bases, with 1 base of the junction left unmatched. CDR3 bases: TGTGCCAGCAGTTACCGCGGGAGGAGCACAGATACGCAGTATTTT. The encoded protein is CASSYRGRSTDTQYF.

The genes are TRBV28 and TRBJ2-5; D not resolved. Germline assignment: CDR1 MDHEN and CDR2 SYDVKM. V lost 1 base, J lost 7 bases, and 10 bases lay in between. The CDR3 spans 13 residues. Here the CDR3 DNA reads TGTGCCAGCAGTTTATCGTCGCGCGGGACCCAGTACTTC. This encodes CASSLSSRGTQYF.

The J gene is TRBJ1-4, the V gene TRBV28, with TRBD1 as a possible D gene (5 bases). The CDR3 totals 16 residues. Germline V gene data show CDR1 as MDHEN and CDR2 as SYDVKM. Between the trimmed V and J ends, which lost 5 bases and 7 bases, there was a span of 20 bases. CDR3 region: CASSPPGLGGGEKLFF. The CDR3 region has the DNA TGTGCCAGCAGTCCACCGGGACTCGGGGGAGGTGAAAAACTGTTTTTT.

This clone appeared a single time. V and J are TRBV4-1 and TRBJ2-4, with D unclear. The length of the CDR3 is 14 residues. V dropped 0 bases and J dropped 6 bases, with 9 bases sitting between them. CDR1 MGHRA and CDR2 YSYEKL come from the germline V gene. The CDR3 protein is CASSQDAGLNIQYF. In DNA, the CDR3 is TGCGCCAGCAGCCAAGATGCCGGATTAAACATTCAGTACTTC.

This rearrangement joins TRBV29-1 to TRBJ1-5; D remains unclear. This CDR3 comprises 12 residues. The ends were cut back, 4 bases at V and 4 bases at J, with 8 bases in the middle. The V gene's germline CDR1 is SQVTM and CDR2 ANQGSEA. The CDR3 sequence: CSVAGSNQPQHF. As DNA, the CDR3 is TGCAGCGTTGCAGGATCAAATCAGCCCCAGCATTTT.

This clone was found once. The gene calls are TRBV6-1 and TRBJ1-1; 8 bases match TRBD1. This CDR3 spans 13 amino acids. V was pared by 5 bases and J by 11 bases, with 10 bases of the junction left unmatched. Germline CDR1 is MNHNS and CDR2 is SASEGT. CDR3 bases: TGTGCCAGCAGTTCGCAGGGGGCGAGAGGCGCTTTCTTT. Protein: CASSSQGARGAFF.